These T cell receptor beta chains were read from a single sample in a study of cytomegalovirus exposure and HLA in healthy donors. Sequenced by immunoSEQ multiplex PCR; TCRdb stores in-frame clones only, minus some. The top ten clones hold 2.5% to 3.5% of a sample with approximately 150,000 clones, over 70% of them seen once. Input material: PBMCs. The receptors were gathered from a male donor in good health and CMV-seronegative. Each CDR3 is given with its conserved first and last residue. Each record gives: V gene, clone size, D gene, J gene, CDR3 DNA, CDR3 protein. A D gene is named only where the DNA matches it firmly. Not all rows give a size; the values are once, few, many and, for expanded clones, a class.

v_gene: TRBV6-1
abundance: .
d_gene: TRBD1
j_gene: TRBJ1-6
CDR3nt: TGTGCCAGCAGTGAAGGGGAGGGGACAGGATTTTCACCCCTCCACTTT
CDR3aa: CASSEGEGTGFSPLHF

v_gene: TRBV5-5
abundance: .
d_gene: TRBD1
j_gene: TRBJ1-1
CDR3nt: TGTGCCAGCAGCCCGAACAGGGGATTAAGCGCTGAAGCTTTCTTT
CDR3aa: CASSPNRGLSAEAFF

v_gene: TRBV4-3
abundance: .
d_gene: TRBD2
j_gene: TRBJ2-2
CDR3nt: TGCGCCAGCAGCCAAGATTGGGCGGGGGCCGGGGAGCTGTTTTTT
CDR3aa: CASSQDWAGAGELFF

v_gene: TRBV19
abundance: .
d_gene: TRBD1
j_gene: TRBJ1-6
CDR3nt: TGTGCCAGTAGTACCCGGACAGGGTTTGGCTCACCCCTCCACTTT
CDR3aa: CASSTRTGFGSPLHF

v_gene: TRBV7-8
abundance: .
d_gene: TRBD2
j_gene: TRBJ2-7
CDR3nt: TGTGCCAGCGTTAGCGGGAGGGGATCCTACGAGCAGTACTTC
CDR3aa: CASVSGRGSYEQYF

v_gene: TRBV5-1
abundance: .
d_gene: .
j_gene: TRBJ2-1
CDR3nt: TGCGCCAGCAGCCGTGATACAGGGAACTCCTACAATGAGCAGTTCTTC
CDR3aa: CASSRDTGNSYNEQFF

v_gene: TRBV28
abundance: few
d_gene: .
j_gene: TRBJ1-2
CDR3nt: TGTGCCAGCAGGCGAGATGAAAACTATGGCTACACCTTC
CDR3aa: CASRRDENYGYTF

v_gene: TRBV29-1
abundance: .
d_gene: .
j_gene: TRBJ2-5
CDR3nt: TGCAGCGTTGAATCCGGGATGGGTGTTGGGCAGTACTTC
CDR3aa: CSVESGMGVGQYF

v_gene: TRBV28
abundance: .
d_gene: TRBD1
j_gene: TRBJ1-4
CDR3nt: TGTGCCAGCAGTTCCGACCGGACAGGGAAAAAACTGTTTTTT
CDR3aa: CASSSDRTGKKLFF

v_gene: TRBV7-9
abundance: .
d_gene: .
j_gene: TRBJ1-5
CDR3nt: TGTGCCAGCAGCTTAGTGGGGGGGCAAGGCAATCAGCCCCAGCATTTT
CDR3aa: CASSLVGGQGNQPQHF

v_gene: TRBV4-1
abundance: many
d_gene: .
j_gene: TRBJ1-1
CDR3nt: TGCGCCAGCAGACCTCAGGGTCCCACTGAAGCTTTCTTT
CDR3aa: CASRPQGPTEAFF

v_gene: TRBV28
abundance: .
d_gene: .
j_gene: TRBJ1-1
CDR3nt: TGTGCCAGCAGTATCACAGTGAACACTGAAGCTTTCTTT
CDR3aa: CASSITVNTEAFF

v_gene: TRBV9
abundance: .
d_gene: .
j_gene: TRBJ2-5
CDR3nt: TGTGCCAGCAGCGTTCACGGAGGCGGGGGCAGAGAGACCCAGTACTTC
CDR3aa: CASSVHGGGGRETQYF

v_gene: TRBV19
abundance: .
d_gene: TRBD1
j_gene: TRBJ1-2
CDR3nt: TGTGCCAGTAGTTTCCGGGACAGAGAGGGCTACACCTTC
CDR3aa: CASSFRDREGYTF

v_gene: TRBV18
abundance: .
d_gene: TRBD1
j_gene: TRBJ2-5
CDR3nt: TGTGCCAGCTCACCAAGGGACAGTCAAGAGGCCCAGTACTTC
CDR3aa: CASSPRDSQEAQYF

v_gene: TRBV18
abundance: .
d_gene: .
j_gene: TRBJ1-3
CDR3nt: TGTGCCAGCTCACCACCCGGGGGGGCTGGAAACACCATATATTTT
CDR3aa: CASSPPGGAGNTIYF

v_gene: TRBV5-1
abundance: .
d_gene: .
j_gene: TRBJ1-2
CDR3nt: TGCGCCAGCAGGGACAGTTACGGGACAAGGGTTGGCTGGGGCTACACCTTC
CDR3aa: CASRDSYGTRVGWGYTF

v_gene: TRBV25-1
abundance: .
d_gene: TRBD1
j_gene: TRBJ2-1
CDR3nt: TGTGCCAGCAGCATAGGGACAGGGGCTTTCAATGAGCAGTTCTTC
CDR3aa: CASSIGTGAFNEQFF

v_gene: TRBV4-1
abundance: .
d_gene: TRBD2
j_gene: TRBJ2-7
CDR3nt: TGCGCCAGCAGCCCCCTGGGGTCGCGGGGGGTACCCTACGAGCAGTACTTC
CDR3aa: CASSPLGSRGVPYEQYF

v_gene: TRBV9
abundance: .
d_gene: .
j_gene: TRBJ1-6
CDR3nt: TGTGCCAGCAGCAACGGGGGTGCGAATTCACCCCTCCACTTT
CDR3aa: CASSNGGANSPLHF

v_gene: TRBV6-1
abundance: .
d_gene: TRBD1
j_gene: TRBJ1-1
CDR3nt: TGTGCCAGCAGTCCTCTGGACAGGGATGACACTGAAGCTTTCTTT
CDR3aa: CASSPLDRDDTEAFF

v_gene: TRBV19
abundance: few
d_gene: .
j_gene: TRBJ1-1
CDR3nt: TGTGCCAGTAGCCCCCCCGGGAACACTGAAGCTTTCTTT
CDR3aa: CASSPPGNTEAFF

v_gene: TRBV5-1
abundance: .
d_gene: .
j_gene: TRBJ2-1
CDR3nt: TGCGCCAGCAGCTTGGACAGTTACAATGAGCAGTTCTTC
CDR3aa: CASSLDSYNEQFF

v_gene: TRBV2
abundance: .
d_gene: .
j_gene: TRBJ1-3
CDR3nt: TGTGCCAGCAGGGCGGTGCAGGGAAACACCATATATTTT
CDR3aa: CASRAVQGNTIYF

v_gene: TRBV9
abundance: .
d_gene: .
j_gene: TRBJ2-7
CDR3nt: TGTGCCAGCAGCGTAGGGGGGGACCTCTACGAGCAGTACTTC
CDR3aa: CASSVGGDLYEQYF

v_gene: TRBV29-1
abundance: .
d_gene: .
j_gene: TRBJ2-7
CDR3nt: TGCAGCGTTCGAGAAGCGACCAGCTCCTACGAGCAGTACTTC
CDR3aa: CSVREATSSYEQYF

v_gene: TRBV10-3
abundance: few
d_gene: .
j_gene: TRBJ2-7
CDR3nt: TGTGCCATCAGTGAGTCGGGGGGGCTTACATACGAGCAGTACTTC
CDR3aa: CAISESGGLTYEQYF

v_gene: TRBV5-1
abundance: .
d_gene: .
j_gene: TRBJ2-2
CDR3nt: TGCGCCAGCAGCCGCGGGGACAGCACCGGGGAGCTGTTTTTT
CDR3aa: CASSRGDSTGELFF

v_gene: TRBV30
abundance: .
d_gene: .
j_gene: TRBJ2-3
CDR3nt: TGTGCCTACGTGACAGGTGGCACAGATACGCAGTATTTT
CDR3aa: CAYVTGGTDTQYF

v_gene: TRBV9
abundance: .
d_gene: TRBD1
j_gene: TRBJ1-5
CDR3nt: TGTGCCAGCAGCGTAGGGGATAAGGGGGCCCAGCCCCAGCATTTT
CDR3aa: CASSVGDKGAQPQHF

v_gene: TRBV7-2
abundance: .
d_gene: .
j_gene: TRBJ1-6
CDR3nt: TGTGCCAGCAGCTTAAGACAGTGGGATTCACCCCTCCACTTT
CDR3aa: CASSLRQWDSPLHF

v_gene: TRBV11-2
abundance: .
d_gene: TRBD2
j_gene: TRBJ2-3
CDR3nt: TGTGCCAGCAGCACCCGAGCGGGGGGCGGCACAGATACGCAGTATTTT
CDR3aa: CASSTRAGGGTDTQYF

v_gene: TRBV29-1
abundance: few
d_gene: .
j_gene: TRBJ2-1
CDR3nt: TGCAGCGTGGTGGGCCCGGGATACGATGAGCAGTTCTTC
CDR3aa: CSVVGPGYDEQFF

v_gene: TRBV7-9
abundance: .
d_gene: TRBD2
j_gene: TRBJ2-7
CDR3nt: TGTGCCAGCAGCTTATTCTTAGCGGGAGCGGCCGAGCAGTACTTC
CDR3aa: CASSLFLAGAAEQYF

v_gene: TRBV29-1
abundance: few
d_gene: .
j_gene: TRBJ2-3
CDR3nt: TGCAGCGTTGTGGCAGCGTCTCTCACAGATACGCAGTATTTT
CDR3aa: CSVVAASLTDTQYF

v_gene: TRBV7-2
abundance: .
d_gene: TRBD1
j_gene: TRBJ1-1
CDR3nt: TGTGCCAGCAGCAGGGACAGGGCGGAGCCTGAAGCTTTCTTT
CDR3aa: CASSRDRAEPEAFF

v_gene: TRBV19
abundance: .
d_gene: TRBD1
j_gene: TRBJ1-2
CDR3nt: TGTGCCAGTACTGGACAGGGAGGGGGTTATGGCTACACCTTC
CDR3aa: CASTGQGGGYGYTF

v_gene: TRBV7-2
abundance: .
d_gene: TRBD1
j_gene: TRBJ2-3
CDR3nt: TGTGCCAGCAGCTTAGCGCGGGTGACAGGGATTCAGTATTTT
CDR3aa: CASSLARVTGIQYF

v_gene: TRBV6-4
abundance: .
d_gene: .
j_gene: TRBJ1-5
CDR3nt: TGTGCCAGCAGTCCAGGTGGACACGATGACAATCAGCCCCAGCATTTT
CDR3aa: CASSPGGHDDNQPQHF

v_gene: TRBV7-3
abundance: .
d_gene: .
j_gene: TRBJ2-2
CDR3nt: TGTGCCAGCAGCTTAAGTCGGAACACCGGGGAGCTGTTTTTT
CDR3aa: CASSLSRNTGELFF

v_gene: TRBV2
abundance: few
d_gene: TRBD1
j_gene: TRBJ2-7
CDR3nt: TGTGCCAGCAGTCGGACAGGGAGAGAAGAGCAGTACTTC
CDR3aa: CASSRTGREEQYF